This TCR beta chain appears in the sequencing data of a study of PD-1 blockade in mismatch repair-deficient tumors. About the research overall: Patients had approximately 13 mismatch repair-deficient cancer types and were previously treated and progressing.

On this clone: Its antigen is not known.

J lost 6 bases, V lost 5 bases, and 5 bases had no gene match. The CDR3 length is 15 residues. CDR1 and CDR2 from the germline V gene are SGHNT and YYREEE (reference sequence). Measured with immunoSEQ multiplex PCR; TCRdb has only the in-frame clones, and not every one. This table has more than 50,000 clones, 88% appearing once. Study-wide results and limits: After pembrolizumab, tumor-resident clones rose rapidly, then generally contracted before radiologic responses.

This TCR was recovered from an adult with mismatch repair-deficient cancer. The source material was peripheral blood, sampled 52 weeks after starting pembrolizumab. The chain is built from TRBV5-4 and TRBJ2-1, with TRBD2 matching over 13 bases. This chain's CDR3 is CASSLRLAGGNEQFF. The CDR3 DNA follows: TGTGCCAGCAGTCTCCGACTAGCGGGAGGCAATGAGCAGTTCTTC.